These 25 T cell receptor beta chains originate from one sample sequenced in a study of CD8+CD57+ T cells in acquired aplastic anemia. TCR beta VDJ combinations and CDR3 sequences were profiled from genomic DNA. TCRdb independently ran MiXCR on the reads; one entry per CDR3 protein. The sample records about 70,000 distinct CDR3 sequences, almost 55% being singletons. Sequences were obtained from sorted CD4+, CD8+, or CD8+CD57+ T cells (not recorded which) from PBMCs. Receptor source: a human donor in good health, serving as a control.

This clonotype was seen only once. This chain joins TRBV24-1 and TRBJ2-1; D not certain. Deletions cut 3 bases from V and 4 bases from J, with 6 bases between. The CDR3 runs 13 residues. The V gene's germline CDR1 is KGHDR and CDR2 SFDVKD. The CDR3 DNA reads as TGTGCCACCAGTGATGGGTGGTACAATGAGCAGTTCTTC. Its translation is CATSDGWYNEQFF.

The table lists this clonotype with many counts. This chain uses TRBV14 with TRBJ2-7; no clear D. This CDR3 is built from 16 residues. V was trimmed by 8 bases and J by 3 bases, leaving 23 bases between them. Germline V gene sequence: CDR1 SGHDN, CDR2 FVKESK. The CDR3: CASLRAPPGLYYEQYF. The CDR3 DNA reads TGTGCCAGCCTCCGGGCGCCTCCGGGCCTCTACTACGAGCAGTACTTC.

Ten or more counts support this clonotype. This chain joins TRBV20-1 and TRBJ2-7, with 7 nucleotides matching TRBD2. The CDR3 covers 19 residues. Looked up from germline, CDR1 is DFQATT and CDR2 is SNEGSKA (reference sequence). The J segment lost 6 bases and the V segment lost 2 bases, leaving 25 bases of the junction unmatched. In DNA, the CDR3 is TGCAGTGCTAGATCTCAACCGGCGGGAGAAAATACCGATTCGGGCGAGCAGTACTTC. Its translation is CSARSQPAGENTDSGEQYF.

This clonotype showed up just a few times. This chain links TRBV5-5 with TRBJ2-1; 12 nucleotides agree with TRBD2. Trimming at V came to 4 bases and at J to 9 bases, leaving 11 bases not matched to a gene. The CDR3 runs to 16 residues. Germline CDR1 is SGHKS and CDR2 is YYEKEE (reference sequence). This chain's CDR3 is CASSIEPSGRAGEQFF. The CDR3, as DNA: TGTGCCAGCAGCATAGAGCCTAGCGGGAGGGCCGGTGAGCAGTTCTTC.

The J gene is TRBJ2-1, the V gene TRBV2, with 7 bases identical to TRBD1. Germline CDR1 is SNHLY and CDR2 is FYNNEI. J was trimmed by 6 bases and V by 6 bases; bases with no gene match: 11. The CDR3 loop spans 15 amino acids. The CDR3 spells CASSDTGVRGNEQFF. CDR3 nucleotides: TGTGCCAGCAGCGATACAGGGGTCAGGGGCAATGAGCAGTTCTTC.

This chain connects TRBV11-2 to TRBJ2-7, with D unclear. Germline V gene data show CDR1 as SGHAT and CDR2 as FQNNGV. CDR3 length equals 12 residues. The V end was cut by 5 bases, the J end by 6 bases, with 11 bases between. This chain's CDR3 is CASSEAVSEQYF. DNA of the CDR3: TGTGCCAGCAGCGAAGCCGTCAGCGAGCAGTACTTC.

The sample holds many counts of this clonotype. This chain connects TRBV20-1 to TRBJ2-1; 8 bases fit TRBD2. The CDR3 has 15 amino acids. Germline CDR1 reads DFQATT; CDR2 reads SNEGSKA (reference sequence). V lost 0 bases, J lost 3 bases, and 4 bases stayed unmatched. The DNA of the CDR3 is TGCAGTGCTAGAGATCCAGCGGGGGTCTACAATGAGCAGTTCTTC. Translating it yields CSARDPAGVYNEQFF.

This clonotype was observed at least ten times. The chain uses TRBV7-9 and TRBJ1-1; TRBD1 matches 8 bases. Germline assignment: CDR1 SEHNR and CDR2 FQNEAQ (reference sequence). J was trimmed by 7 bases and V by 6 bases; bases with no gene match: 7. CDR3 length: 13 residues. CDR3 loop: CASSPGQEDEAFF. Written as DNA, the CDR3 is TGTGCCAGCAGTCCGGGACAGGAAGATGAAGCTTTCTTT.

The chain recombines TRBV2 with TRBJ1-5; 7 bases match TRBD1. Germline assignment: CDR1 SNHLY and CDR2 FYNNEI. With 5 bases clipped from V and 2 bases from J, the junction kept 6 bases outside the gene matches. The CDR3 totals 15 residues. The CDR3 DNA reads as TGTGCCAGCAGTATCGCCGGGACAGGCAATCAGCCCCAGCATTTT. It encodes CASSIAGTGNQPQHF.

The V call is TRBV2, the J call TRBJ1-2; D is unresolved. Germline loops: CDR1 SNHLY, CDR2 FYNNEI. V was clipped by 4 bases and J by 0 bases, with 9 bases between them. The CDR3 has 14 amino acids. As DNA, the CDR3 is TGTGCCAGCAGTGTCGGCAAAGCTAACTATGGCTACACCTTC. Translation: CASSVGKANYGYTF.

In this sample, this clonotype turned up once. The rearrangement joins TRBV5-1 to TRBJ2-7; TRBD1 matches 9 bases. V gave up 3 bases and J gave up 3 bases; unmatched junction bases: 10. This CDR3 contains 16 residues. Germline V gene lookup returns CDR1 SGHRS and CDR2 YFSETQ. CDR3 sequence: CASSSGAGTGIYEQYF. CDR3 sequence (DNA): TGCGCCAGCAGCTCAGGAGCGGGGACAGGGATCTACGAGCAGTACTTC. Full variable domain (rest looked up from reference TRBV5-1 and TRBJ2-7): KAGVTQTPRYLIKTRGQQVTLSCSPISGHRSVSWYQQTPGQGLQFLFEYFSETQRNKGNFPGRFSGRQFSNSRSEMNVSTLELGDSALYLCASSSGAGTGIYEQYFGPGTRLTVT.

This chain links TRBV7-2 with TRBJ1-2; TRBD1 matches at 7 bases. J lost 3 bases, V lost 1 base, and 5 bases had no gene match. Germline loops: CDR1 SGHTA, CDR2 FQGNSA. The CDR3 runs to 15 residues. This CDR3 is CASSLVSGGDYGYTF. CDR3 nucleotides: TGTGCCAGCAGCTTAGTTTCAGGGGGTGACTATGGCTACACCTTC. Combining the CDR3 with reference TRBV7-2 and TRBJ1-2 gives the whole variable domain GAGVSQSPSNKVTEKGKDVELRCDPISGHTALYWYRQSLGQGLEFLIYFQGNSAPDKSGLPSDRFSAERTGGSVSTLTIQRTQQEDSAVYLCASSLVSGGDYGYTFGSGTRLTVV.

This rearrangement joins TRBV29-1 to TRBJ2-2, with D possibly being TRBD1 or TRBD2 (5 bases each). The germline V gene has CDR1 SQVTM and CDR2 ANQGSEA. The ends were cut back, 1 base at V and 4 bases at J, with 13 bases in the middle. This CDR3 is 15 amino acids long. CDR3 residues: CSVEGGGRGTGELFF. CDR3 bases: TGCAGCGTTGAAGGTGGAGGTAGGGGCACCGGGGAGCTGTTTTTT.

The chain carries TRBV29-1 and TRBJ1-1, with TRBD1 identical over 7 bases. With 4 bases clipped from V and 3 bases from J, the junction kept 8 bases outside the gene matches. The germline gives CDR1 SQVTM, CDR2 ANQGSEA. CDR3 size: 14 residues. CDR3 loop: CSVAGGQVHTEAFF. CDR3 DNA sequence: TGCAGCGTTGCAGGAGGACAGGTACACACTGAAGCTTTCTTT. Complete variable domain (other parts from reference TRBV29-1 and TRBJ1-1): SAVISQKPSRDICQRGTSLTIQCQVDSQVTMMFWYRQQPGQSLTLIATANQGSEATYESGFVIDKFPISRPNLTFSTLTVSNMSPEDSSIYLCSVAGGQVHTEAFFGQGTRLTVV.

The chain has TRBV7-2 and TRBJ1-5; D unclear. The CDR3 has 13 residues. Germline CDR1 reads SGHTA; CDR2 reads FQGNSA. The V gene lost 0 bases and the J gene lost 7 bases, with 7 bases spanning the gap. CDR3 bases: TGTGCCAGCAGCTTAGCGATCGACCAGCCCCAGCATTTT. Encoded protein: CASSLAIDQPQHF. The whole variable domain, remainder taken from reference TRBV7-2 and TRBJ1-5, is GAGVSQSPSNKVTEKGKDVELRCDPISGHTALYWYRQSLGQGLEFLIYFQGNSAPDKSGLPSDRFSAERTGGSVSTLTIQRTQQEDSAVYLCASSLAIDQPQHFGDGTRLSIL.

This sequence joins TRBV2 and TRBJ2-3; 7 positions agree with TRBD1. V was pared by 8 bases and J by 3 bases, with 8 bases of the junction left unmatched. CDR1 is SNHLY, CDR2 FYNNEI, per germline. This CDR3 has 14 amino acids. Here the CDR3 reads CASGDRAGTDTQYF. The CDR3 coding sequence is TGTGCCAGCGGAGACAGGGCAGGAACAGATACGCAGTATTTT. Supplemented by reference TRBV2 and TRBJ2-3, the full variable domain reads EPEVTQTPSHQVTQMGQEVILRCVPISNHLYFYWYRQILGQKVEFLVSFYNNEISEKSEIFDDQFSVERPDGSNFTLKIRSTKLEDSAMYFCASGDRAGTDTQYFGPGTRLTVL.

This clonotype was seen a handful of times. The chain couples TRBV20-1 to TRBJ2-1; D gene unclear. CDR1 is DFQATT and CDR2 is SNEGSKA in the germline V gene (reference sequence). CDR3 length equals 13 residues. Trimming shortened V by 6 bases and J by 5 bases, and 14 bases separated the two germline ends. The DNA for the CDR3 is TGCAGTGCCCGTGCCCCGATAGACAATGAGCAGTTCTTC. Its protein is CSARAPIDNEQFF.

The CDR3 DNA follows: TGCAGTGCTAGGTTACAGGGAGCGCGCTACGAGCAGTACTTC. Protein sequence: CSARLQGARYEQYF. The chain carries TRBV20-1 and TRBJ2-7; D may be TRBD1 (6 bases). Germline V gene lookup returns CDR1 DFQATT and CDR2 SNEGSKA (reference sequence). The CDR3 length is 14 residues. Trimming cost V 3 bases and J 3 bases, with 15 bases left between them.

This clonotype was seen a few times. The chain combines TRBV19 with TRBJ1-1; D uncertain. The CDR3 has 15 amino acids. Germline V gene data show CDR1 as LNHDA and CDR2 as SQIVND (reference sequence). The ends were cut back, 7 bases at V and 3 bases at J, with 18 bases in the middle. CDR3 in DNA: TGTGCCAGTACCATGAGACCAGAACAGCACACTGAAGCTTTCTTT. Encoded protein: CASTMRPEQHTEAFF.

The chain joins TRBV19 to TRBJ1-2; 10 nucleotides agree with TRBD1. Losses at the gene ends were 5 bases for V and 4 bases for J; bases not matched to a gene: 7. Germline CDR1 LNHDA, CDR2 SQIVND (reference sequence). The CDR3 covers 15 residues. This chain's CDR3 is CASSEPGQGFYGYTF. CDR3 DNA: TGTGCCAGTAGTGAGCCGGGACAGGGGTTCTATGGCTACACCTTC.

This chain uses TRBV10-3 with TRBJ2-3, with 7 nucleotides matching TRBD2. V lost 6 bases to trimming and J lost 5 bases; unmatched junction nucleotides: 11. Germline V gives CDR1 ENHRY, CDR2 SYGVKD. There are 15 residues in the CDR3. DNA of the CDR3: TGTGCCATCAGAAGGTTAGCGGGTTTAGAAGATACGCAGTATTTT. Its translation is CAIRRLAGLEDTQYF.

This clonotype has just a few counts. The V and J genes are TRBV15 and TRBJ2-7; D possibly matches TRBD1 or TRBD2 (5 bases each). This CDR3 is 15 amino acids long. The germline V gene has CDR1 LNHNV and CDR2 YYDKDF (reference sequence). V was pared by 2 bases and J by 2 bases, with 13 bases between. The CDR3 DNA reads TGTGCCACCAGCAGACCGGGACGGGCCACCTACGAGCAGTACTTC. Its translation is CATSRPGRATYEQYF.

In this sample, this clonotype turned up many times. The V gene is TRBV6-5, the J gene TRBJ2-2; TRBD1 matches 8 bases. The junction had 16 bases not matched to a gene; V was cut back by 4 bases and J by 6 bases. The CDR3 spans 18 residues. The germline gives CDR1 MNHEY, CDR2 SVGAGI. The CDR3 DNA follows: TGTGCCAGCAGTTGGGCCCCAATCCGGGACAGGCGGTCCGGGGAGCTGTTTTTT. Encoded protein: CASSWAPIRDRRSGELFF.

The chain is built from TRBV2 and TRBJ1-1; tentative D call: TRBD1 (6 bases). The germline V and J ends were trimmed by 10 bases and 5 bases, with 17 bases remaining between them. Germline CDR1 reads SNHLY; CDR2 reads FYNNEI. The CDR3 is 13 residues long. The CDR3 DNA reads as TGTGCCACTCACCGGGACAAGGGAACTGAAGCTTTCTTT. This sequence encodes CATHRDKGTEAFF.

The V call is TRBV19, the J call TRBJ1-5; 8 bases are a match to TRBD1. Germline V CDR1 and CDR2: LNHDA, SQIVND (reference sequence). The ends lost 3 bases at V and 6 bases at J; junction bases unmatched: 4. The CDR3 is made up of 14 amino acids. The DNA for the CDR3 is TGTGCCAGTAGTATCGACAGGGGAGCTCAGCCCCAGCATTTT. Translation gives CASSIDRGAQPQHF.